Given below is one TCR beta chain in context. Its antigen is still unknown. This sample is part of a study of cytomegalovirus exposure and HLA in healthy donors. Study-level results: Using the classifier, cytomegalovirus status was reportedly diagnosed with high specificity and sensitivity. It was found in a later analysis that first-cohort TCR clusters tended to co-occur in the 95 to 150 validation repertoires.

V shed 1 base and J 8 bases; nucleotides not matched to a gene: 10. The CDR3 consists of 16 residues. The germline V gene has CDR1 MNHEY and CDR2 SMNVEV (reference sequence). Libraries were prepared by immunoSEQ multiplex PCR; TCRdb keeps only in-frame clonotypes and omits some of them. The data contain 230,000 or so clones, about 91% of them seen just once; the ten biggest clones take up just under 3%. The sample was PBMCs. The receptor was derived from a woman aged 18-29 years in good health and CMV-seronegative. V and J are TRBV27 and TRBJ2-3, with 9 bases matching TRBD2. CDR3 sequence: CASSLLSGGRALTQYF. The CDR3, as DNA: TGTGCCAGCAGTTTATTGTCCGGCGGGAGGGCCCTTACGCAGTATTTT.